These T cell receptor beta chains were read from a single sample in a study of T cells after yellow fever vaccination. TCRdb reprocessed the 5' RACE reads with MiXCR, giving one entry per CDR3 protein. The sample lists some 400,000 distinct CDR3 sequences; approximately 19% were seen once. Sequenced here: PBMCs, sampled before the yellow fever booster vaccination. All receptors derive from a man aged 18 to 29 who received the YFV17D yellow fever vaccine. The CDR3 runs from the conserved cysteine through the conserved F or W. A D gene is named only where the DNA matches it firmly. Only part of the rows carry a size: once, few, many, or a class if the clone is expanded.

clone size	V gene	J gene	D gene	CDR3 DNA	CDR3 protein
few	TRBV7-2	TRBJ1-1	NA	TGTGCCAGCAGCTACCAGAGCGGAGGAGGCACTGAAGCTTTCTTT	CASSYQSGGGTEAFF
NA	TRBV4-3	TRBJ2-1	NA	TGCGCCAGCAGCCCACAGAAACAGGGCAATGAGCAGTTCTTC	CASSPQKQGNEQFF
many	TRBV11-2	TRBJ2-3	NA	TGTGCCAGCAGCCAGACCGGGCTGAGCACAGATACGCAGTATTTT	CASSQTGLSTDTQYF
NA	TRBV20-1	TRBJ2-5	NA	TGCAGTGCCCGCCTGCTAGCCGAGACCCAGTACTTC	CSARLLAETQYF
NA	TRBV20-1	TRBJ1-6	NA	TGCAGTGCTGAACCGCCGGGACCTAATTCACCCCTCCACTTT	CSAEPPGPNSPLHF
few	TRBV20-1	TRBJ1-2	NA	TGCAGTGCTAGAGTGAGTAGAAGATTTTATGGCTACACCTTC	CSARVSRRFYGYTF
NA	TRBV6-1	TRBJ2-2	TRBD1	TGTGCCAGCAAACCCGAGACAGGGGAGGGGGAGCTGTTTTTT	CASKPETGEGELFF
NA	TRBV24-1	TRBJ2-1	NA	TGTGCCACCAGTGACAGGGACCGCTACAATGAGCAGTTCTTC	CATSDRDRYNEQFF
NA	TRBV20-1	TRBJ2-2	NA	TGCAGTGCTAGCCTTGGGAACACCGGGGAGCTGTTTTTT	CSASLGNTGELFF
few	TRBV7-2	TRBJ2-7	NA	TGTGCCAGCAGCATCCGTGGTCGGGACGAGCAGTACTTC	CASSIRGRDEQYF
NA	TRBV29-1	TRBJ2-1	NA	TGCAGCGGACTAGGAATTGACCCCTACAATGAGCAGTTCTTC	CSGLGIDPYNEQFF
many	TRBV4-3	TRBJ2-5	NA	TGCGCCAGCAGCCGGACAGTAGGCGAGACCCAGTACTTC	CASSRTVGETQYF
few	TRBV27	TRBJ2-7	TRBD1	TGTGCCAGCAGTTTATCTAACGCCCCGATGGGACAGGGCTACGAGCAGTACTTC	CASSLSNAPMGQGYEQYF
few	TRBV12-3/TRBV12-4	TRBJ1-1	NA	TGTGCCAGCAGTTTAATGCGGGGCGAAGCTTTCTTT	CASSLMRGEAFF
few	TRBV29-1	TRBJ2-1	NA	TGCAGCGTTGAAGATCCTGTAGCGGCGAGCTCCTACAATGAGCAGTTCTTC	CSVEDPVAASSYNEQFF
NA	TRBV20-1	TRBJ2-2	NA	TGCAGTGCTAGGGACAGCCGATCCACCGGGGAGCTGTTTTTT	CSARDSRSTGELFF
many	TRBV7-6	TRBJ2-2	NA	TGTGCCAGCAGCTTGAGGAACACCGGGGAGCTGTTTTTT	CASSLRNTGELFF
NA	TRBV18	TRBJ2-1	NA	TGTGCCAGCTCACCACGTACCGGCAATGAGCAGTTCTTC	CASSPRTGNEQFF
NA	TRBV18	TRBJ1-2	NA	TGTGCCAGCTCGACCGCGGCTTCTAACTATGGCTACACCTTC	CASSTAASNYGYTF
few	TRBV4-2	TRBJ1-3	TRBD1	TGTGCCAGCAGCCAATCGGGACAGGGGGTATCTGGAAACACCATATATTTT	CASSQSGQGVSGNTIYF
few	TRBV12-3/TRBV12-4	TRBJ2-1	NA	TGTGCCAGCAGTTTACCCAGGGGGGCTTCCAATGAGCAGTTCTTC	CASSLPRGASNEQFF
NA	TRBV4-2	TRBJ2-7	NA	TGTGCCAGCAGCTCCCGGGTAGACTCCTACGAGCAGTACTTC	CASSSRVDSYEQYF
NA	TRBV6-5	TRBJ2-7	NA	TGTGCCAGCAGTTACTCCTTTCTTCGGCCAGCCTACGAGCAGTACTTC	CASSYSFLRPAYEQYF
NA	TRBV5-1	TRBJ1-5	NA	TGCGCCAGCAGCTTACCGTCGGGGGTGCATGGGCCCCAGCATTTT	CASSLPSGVHGPQHF
few	TRBV7-2	TRBJ1-2	NA	TGTGCCAGCAGCCCACTCACTGGGGCAGGGAGACACTATGGCTACACCTTC	CASSPLTGAGRHYGYTF
NA	TRBV7-2	TRBJ1-4	NA	TGTGCCAGCAGCTTAGTCGGACGGTCGCCAGAAAAACTGTTTTTT	CASSLVGRSPEKLFF
few	TRBV4-3	TRBJ1-4	TRBD1	TGCGCCAGCAGCCAAGACGATGGGTCAGGGGGTGAAAAACTGTTTTTT	CASSQDDGSGGEKLFF
NA	TRBV20-1	TRBJ1-5	NA	TGCAGTGCTAGAGATCATACAGGGAGGGCAGCCGGTTCGCATTTT	CSARDHTGRAAGSHF
few	TRBV4-1	TRBJ2-1	TRBD2	TGCGCCAGCAGCCAAGATAGCCAGCGGGGGTTGTTCTTC	CASSQDSQRGLFF
few	TRBV2	TRBJ2-3	TRBD2	TGTGCCAGCGGGCAGGAGCGGGAAAGCACAGATACGCAGTATTTT	CASGQERESTDTQYF
NA	TRBV20-1	TRBJ2-1	NA	TGCAGTGCCGGGTCCTATGAGCAGTTCTTC	CSAGSYEQFF
few	TRBV4-3	TRBJ1-2	NA	TGCGCCAGCAGCCAAGATACAGGTGGGGGCTACACCTTC	CASSQDTGGGYTF
few	TRBV20-1	TRBJ1-2	NA	TGCAGTGCTAGTGAGGGTGCTGGCTACACCTTC	CSASEGAGYTF
few	TRBV6-2/TRBV6-3	TRBJ1-1	NA	TGTGCCAGCAGTTACTCGGGGGCACACCTGAAAGCTTTCTTT	CASSYSGAHLKAFF
many	TRBV29-1	TRBJ2-2	NA	TGCAGCGTAAAGGGACCGCTGAACACCGGGGAGCTGTTTTTT	CSVKGPLNTGELFF
NA	TRBV6-6	TRBJ2-5	NA	TGTGCCAGCAGTTACTTCGGGCCTGCGGCCGGGGTGGAGACCCAGTACTTC	CASSYFGPAAGVETQYF
NA	TRBV14	TRBJ1-2	TRBD1	TGTGCCAGCAGCCGATACCCGGACAGGACAAACTATGGCTACACCTTC	CASSRYPDRTNYGYTF
NA	TRBV29-1	TRBJ1-2	NA	TGCAGCGTTGAGGGAAATGGAGGCTACACCTTC	CSVEGNGGYTF
NA	TRBV5-6	TRBJ2-1	TRBD2	TGTGCCAGCAGCAAACTAGCGGGGGGATACAATGAGCAGTTCTTC	CASSKLAGGYNEQFF
NA	TRBV7-9	TRBJ2-1	NA	TGTGCCAGCAGCTTAGCGGTGACGGAGCAGTTCTTC	CASSLAVTEQFF
NA	TRBV5-1	TRBJ2-1	TRBD2	TGCGCCAGCAGCCGACGACTAGCGGTGACCTACAATGAGCAGTTCTTC	CASSRRLAVTYNEQFF
NA	TRBV6-6	TRBJ1-4	NA	TGTGCCAGCGTGAGCACAGACAAAGAGGAAAAACTGTTTTTT	CASVSTDKEEKLFF
many	TRBV7-3	TRBJ1-1	TRBD1	TGTGCCAGCAGCCCGACAGGGGCGAACACTGAAGCTTTCTTT	CASSPTGANTEAFF